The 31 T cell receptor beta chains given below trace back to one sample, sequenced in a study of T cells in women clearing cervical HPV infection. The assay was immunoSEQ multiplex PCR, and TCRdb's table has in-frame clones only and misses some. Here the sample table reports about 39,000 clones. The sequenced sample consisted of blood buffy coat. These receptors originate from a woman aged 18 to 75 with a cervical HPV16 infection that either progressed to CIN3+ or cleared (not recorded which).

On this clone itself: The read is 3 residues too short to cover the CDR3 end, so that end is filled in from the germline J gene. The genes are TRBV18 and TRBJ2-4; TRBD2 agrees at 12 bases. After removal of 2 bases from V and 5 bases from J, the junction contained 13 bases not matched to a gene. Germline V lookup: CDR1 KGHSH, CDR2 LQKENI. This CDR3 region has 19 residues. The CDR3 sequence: CASSPSLPTSGSGENIQYF. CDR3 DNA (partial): TGTGCCAGCTCACCATCTCTCCCGACTAGCGGGAGTGGGGAAAACATT.

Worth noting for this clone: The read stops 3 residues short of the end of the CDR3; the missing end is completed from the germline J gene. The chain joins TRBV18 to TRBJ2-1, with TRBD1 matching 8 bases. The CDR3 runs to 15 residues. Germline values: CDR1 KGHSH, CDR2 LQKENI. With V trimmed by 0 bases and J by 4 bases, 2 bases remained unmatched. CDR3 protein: CASSPPGQDYNEQFF. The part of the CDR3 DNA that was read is TGTGCCAGCTCACCACCGGGACAGGATTACAATGAG.

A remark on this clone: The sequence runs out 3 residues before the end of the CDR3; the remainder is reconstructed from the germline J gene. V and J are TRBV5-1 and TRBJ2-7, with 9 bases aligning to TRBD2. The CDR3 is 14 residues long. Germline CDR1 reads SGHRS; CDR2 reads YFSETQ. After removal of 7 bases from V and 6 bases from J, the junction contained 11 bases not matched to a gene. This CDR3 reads CASRGGGATFEQYF. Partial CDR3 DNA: TGCGCCAGCCGAGGCGGGGGGGCGACCTTCGAG. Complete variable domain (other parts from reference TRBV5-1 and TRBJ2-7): KAGVTQTPRYLIKTRGQQVTLSCSPISGHRSVSWYQQTPGQGLQFLFEYFSETQRNKGNFPGRFSGRQFSNSRSEMNVSTLELGDSALYLCASRGGGATFEQYFGPGTRLTVT.

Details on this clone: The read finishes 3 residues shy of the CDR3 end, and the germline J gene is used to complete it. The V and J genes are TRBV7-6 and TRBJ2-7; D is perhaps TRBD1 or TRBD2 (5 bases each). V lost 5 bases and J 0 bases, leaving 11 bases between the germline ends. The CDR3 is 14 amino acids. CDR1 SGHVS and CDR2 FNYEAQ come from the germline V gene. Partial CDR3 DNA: TGTGCCAGCAGCCCAGGGAGCAACTCCTACGAG. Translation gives CASSPGSNSYE. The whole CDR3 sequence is CASSPGSNSYEQYF.

The DNA read from the CDR3 is TGCAGTGCTAGAGGTTTAGCGGGGTACAATGAG. It yields the protein CSARGLAGYNE. The entire CDR3 protein is CSARGLAGYNEQFF. The genes are TRBV20-1 and TRBJ2-1, with 8 bases matching TRBD2. The read stops 3 residues short of the end of the CDR3; the missing end is completed from the germline J gene. This CDR3 spans 14 amino acids. Germline assignment: CDR1 DFQATT and CDR2 SNEGSKA (reference sequence). J lost 4 bases, V lost 1 base, and 3 bases had no gene match.

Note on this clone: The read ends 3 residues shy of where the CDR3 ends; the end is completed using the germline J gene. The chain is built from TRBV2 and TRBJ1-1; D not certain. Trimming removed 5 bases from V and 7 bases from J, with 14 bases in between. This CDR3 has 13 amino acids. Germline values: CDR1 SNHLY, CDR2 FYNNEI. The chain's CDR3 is CASSPDMRNEAFF. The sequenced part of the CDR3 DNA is TGTGCCAGCAGTCCTGACATGAGAAATGAA. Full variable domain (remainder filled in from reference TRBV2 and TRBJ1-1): EPEVTQTPSHQVTQMGQEVILRCVPISNHLYFYWYRQILGQKVEFLVSFYNNEISEKSEIFDDQFSVERPDGSNFTLKIRSTKLEDSAMYFCASSPDMRNEAFFGQGTRLTVV.

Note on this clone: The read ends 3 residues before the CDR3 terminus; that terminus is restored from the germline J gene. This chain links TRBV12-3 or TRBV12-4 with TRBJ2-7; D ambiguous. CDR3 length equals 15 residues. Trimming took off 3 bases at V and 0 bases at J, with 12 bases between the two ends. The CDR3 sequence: CASSFNRQDSYEQYF. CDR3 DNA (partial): TGTGCCAGCAGTTTCAATCGGCAGGACTCCTACGAG.

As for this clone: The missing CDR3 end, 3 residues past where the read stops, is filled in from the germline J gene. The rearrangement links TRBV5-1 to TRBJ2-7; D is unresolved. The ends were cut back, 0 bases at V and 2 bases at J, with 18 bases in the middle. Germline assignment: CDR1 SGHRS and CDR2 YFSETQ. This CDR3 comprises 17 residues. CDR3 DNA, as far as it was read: TGCGCCAGCAGCTTGGCGCCGGGTAACTATCCCCCCTACGAG. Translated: CASSLAPGNYPPYE. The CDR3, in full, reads CASSLAPGNYPPYEQYF.

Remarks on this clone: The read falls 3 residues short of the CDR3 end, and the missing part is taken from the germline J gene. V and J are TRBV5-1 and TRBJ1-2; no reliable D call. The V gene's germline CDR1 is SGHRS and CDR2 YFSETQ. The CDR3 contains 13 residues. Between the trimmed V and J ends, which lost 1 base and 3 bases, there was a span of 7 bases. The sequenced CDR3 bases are TGCGCCAGCAGCTTGACAGCTGACTATGGC. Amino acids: CASSLTADYG. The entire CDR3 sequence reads CASSLTADYGYTF. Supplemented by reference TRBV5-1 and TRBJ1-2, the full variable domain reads KAGVTQTPRYLIKTRGQQVTLSCSPISGHRSVSWYQQTPGQGLQFLFEYFSETQRNKGNFPGRFSGRQFSNSRSEMNVSTLELGDSALYLCASSLTADYGYTFGSGTRLTVV.

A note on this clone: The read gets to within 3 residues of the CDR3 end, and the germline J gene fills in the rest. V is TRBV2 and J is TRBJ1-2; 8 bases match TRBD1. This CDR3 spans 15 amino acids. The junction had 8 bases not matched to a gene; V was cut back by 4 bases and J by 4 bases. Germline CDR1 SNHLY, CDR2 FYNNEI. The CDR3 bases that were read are TGTGCCAGCAGTGGCGTTGGACAGGGAGCCTATGGC. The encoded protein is CASSGVGQGAYG. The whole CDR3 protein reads CASSGVGQGAYGYTF.

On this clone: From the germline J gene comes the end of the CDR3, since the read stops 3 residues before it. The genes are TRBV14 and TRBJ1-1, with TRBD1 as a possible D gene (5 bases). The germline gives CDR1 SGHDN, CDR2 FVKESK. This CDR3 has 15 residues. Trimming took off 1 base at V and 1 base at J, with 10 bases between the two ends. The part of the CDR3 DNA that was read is TGTGCCAGCAGCCAAGGCAGGGCCCAGAACACTGAA. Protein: CASSQGRAQNTE. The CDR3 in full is CASSQGRAQNTEAFF.

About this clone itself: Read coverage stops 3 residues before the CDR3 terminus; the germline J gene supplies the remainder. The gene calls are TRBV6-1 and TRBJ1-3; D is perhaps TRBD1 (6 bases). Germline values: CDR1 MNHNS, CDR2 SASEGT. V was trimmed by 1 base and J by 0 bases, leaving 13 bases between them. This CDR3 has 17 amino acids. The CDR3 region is CASSEEGVPGSGNTIYF. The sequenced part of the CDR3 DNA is TGTGCCAGCAGTGAAGAGGGGGTGCCCGGCTCTGGAAACACC.

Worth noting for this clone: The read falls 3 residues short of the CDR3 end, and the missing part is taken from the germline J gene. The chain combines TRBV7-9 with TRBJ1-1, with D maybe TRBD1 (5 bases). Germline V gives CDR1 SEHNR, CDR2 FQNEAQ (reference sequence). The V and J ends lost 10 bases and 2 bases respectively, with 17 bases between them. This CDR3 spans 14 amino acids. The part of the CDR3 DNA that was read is TGTGCCATTACCAGGGAGGAACATAACACTGAA. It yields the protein CAITREEHNTE. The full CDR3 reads CAITREEHNTEAFF.

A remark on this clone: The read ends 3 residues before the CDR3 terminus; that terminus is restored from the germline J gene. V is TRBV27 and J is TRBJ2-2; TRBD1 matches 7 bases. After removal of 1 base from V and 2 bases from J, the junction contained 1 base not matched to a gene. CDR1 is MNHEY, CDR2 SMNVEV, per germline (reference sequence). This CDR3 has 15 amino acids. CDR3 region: CASSLWDSNTGELFF. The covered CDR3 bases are TGTGCCAGCAGTTTATGGGACAGTAACACCGGGGAG.

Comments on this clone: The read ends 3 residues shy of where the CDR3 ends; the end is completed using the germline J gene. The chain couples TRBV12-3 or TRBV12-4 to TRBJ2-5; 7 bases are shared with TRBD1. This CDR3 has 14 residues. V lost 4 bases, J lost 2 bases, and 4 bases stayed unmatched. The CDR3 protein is CASSSWDRQETQYF. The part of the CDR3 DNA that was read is TGTGCCAGCAGTTCCTGGGACAGACAAGAGACC.

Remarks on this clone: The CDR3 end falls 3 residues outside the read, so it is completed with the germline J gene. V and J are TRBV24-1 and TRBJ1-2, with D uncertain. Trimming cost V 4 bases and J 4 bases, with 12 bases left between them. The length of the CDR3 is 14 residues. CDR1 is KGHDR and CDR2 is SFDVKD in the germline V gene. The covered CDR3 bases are TGTGCCACCAGTGAGATCGGGTTAGGCTATGGC. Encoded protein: CATSEIGLGYG. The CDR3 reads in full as CATSEIGLGYGYTF.

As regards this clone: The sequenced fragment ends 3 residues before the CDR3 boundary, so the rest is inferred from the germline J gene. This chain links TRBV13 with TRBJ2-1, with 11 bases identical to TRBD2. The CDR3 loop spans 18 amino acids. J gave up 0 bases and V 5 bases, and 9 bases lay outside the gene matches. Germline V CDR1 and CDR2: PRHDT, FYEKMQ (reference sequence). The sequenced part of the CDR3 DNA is TGTGCCAGCAGCCCCCGACTAGCGGGGCCCAGCTCCTACAATGAG. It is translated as CASSPRLAGPSSYNE. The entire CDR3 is CASSPRLAGPSSYNEQFF.

The part of the CDR3 DNA that was read is TGTGCCAGCAGCGGACTGGGCTACGAG. The encoded protein is CASSGLGYE. The entire CDR3 reads CASSGLGYEQYF. The chain has TRBV7-9 and TRBJ2-7, with a tentative D call TRBD2 (5 bases). The DNA ends 3 residues before the CDR3 does, and the rest of the CDR3 is filled in from the germline J gene. Germline V gives CDR1 SEHNR, CDR2 FQNEAQ (reference sequence). This CDR3 contains 12 residues. V was cut by 5 bases and J by 3 bases, with 8 bases left in between.

CDR3 DNA (partial): TGTGCCAGCAGCGTAAACACCTACGAG. It translates to CASSVNTYE. The full CDR3 protein is CASSVNTYEQYF. The gene calls are TRBV7-9 and TRBJ2-7; unclear D gene. With the read ending 3 residues before the CDR3 end, the germline J gene is used to fill in that end. Per the germline V gene, CDR1 is SEHNR and CDR2 is FQNEAQ (reference sequence). This CDR3 has 12 amino acids. Trimming left V 5 bases short and J 2 bases short, with 7 bases between.

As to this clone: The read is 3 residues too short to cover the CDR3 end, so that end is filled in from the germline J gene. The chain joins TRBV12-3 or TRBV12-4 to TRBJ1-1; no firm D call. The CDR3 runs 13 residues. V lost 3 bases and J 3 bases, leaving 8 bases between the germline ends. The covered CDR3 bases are TGTGCCAGCAGTTTCGCGAGGGACACTGAA. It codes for CASSFARDTE. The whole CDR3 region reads CASSFARDTEAFF.

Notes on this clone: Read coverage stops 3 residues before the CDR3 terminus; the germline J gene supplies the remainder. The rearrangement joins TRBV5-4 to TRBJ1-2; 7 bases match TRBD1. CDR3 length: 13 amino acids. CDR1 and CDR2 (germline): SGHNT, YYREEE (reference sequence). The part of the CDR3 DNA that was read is TGTGCCAGCAGGCAGACAGGGAGTCGGGGC. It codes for CASRQTGSRG. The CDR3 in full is CASRQTGSRGYTF.

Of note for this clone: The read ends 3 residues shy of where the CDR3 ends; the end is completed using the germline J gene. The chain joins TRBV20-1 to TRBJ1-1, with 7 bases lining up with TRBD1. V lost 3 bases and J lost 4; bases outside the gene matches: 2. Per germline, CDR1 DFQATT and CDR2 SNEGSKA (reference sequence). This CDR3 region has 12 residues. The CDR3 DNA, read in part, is TGCAGTGCTAGCGGGGACAGCACTGAA. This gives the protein CSASGDSTE. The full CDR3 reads CSASGDSTEAFF.

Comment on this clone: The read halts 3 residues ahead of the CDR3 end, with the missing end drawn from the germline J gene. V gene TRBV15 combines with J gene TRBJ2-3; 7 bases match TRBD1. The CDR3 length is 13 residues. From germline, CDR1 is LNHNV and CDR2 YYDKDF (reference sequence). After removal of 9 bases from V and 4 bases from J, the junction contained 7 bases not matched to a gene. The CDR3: CATRQGVSDTQYF. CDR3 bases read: TGTGCCACTAGGCAGGGGGTTTCAGATACG.

The CDR3 reads CASSPYARTEAFF. The sequenced CDR3 bases are TGTGCCAGCAGTCCGTATGCCAGAACTGAA. The J gene is TRBJ1-1, the V gene TRBV12-3 or TRBV12-4; no reliable D call. The read finishes 3 residues shy of the CDR3 end, and the germline J gene is used to complete it. The CDR3 has 13 amino acids. The ends were cut back, 5 bases at V and 5 bases at J, with 12 bases in the middle.

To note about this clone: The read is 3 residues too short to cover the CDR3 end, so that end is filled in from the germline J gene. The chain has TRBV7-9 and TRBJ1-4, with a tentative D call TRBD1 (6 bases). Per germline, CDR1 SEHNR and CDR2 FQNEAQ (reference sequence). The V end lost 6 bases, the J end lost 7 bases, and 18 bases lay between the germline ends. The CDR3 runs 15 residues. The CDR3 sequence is CASSRGGGDGEKLFF. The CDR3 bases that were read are TGTGCCAGCAGTCGAGGTGGGGGCGACGGTGAAAAA.

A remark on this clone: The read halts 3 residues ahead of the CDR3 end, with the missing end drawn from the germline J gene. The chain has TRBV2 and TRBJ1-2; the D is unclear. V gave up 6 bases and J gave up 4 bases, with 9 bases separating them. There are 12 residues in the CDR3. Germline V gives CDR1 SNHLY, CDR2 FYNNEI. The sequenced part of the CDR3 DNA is TGTGCCAGCAGCAGGCAGAGCTATGGC. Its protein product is CASSRQSYG. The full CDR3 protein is CASSRQSYGYTF. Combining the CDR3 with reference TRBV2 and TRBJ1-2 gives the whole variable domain EPEVTQTPSHQVTQMGQEVILRCVPISNHLYFYWYRQILGQKVEFLVSFYNNEISEKSEIFDDQFSVERPDGSNFTLKIRSTKLEDSAMYFCASSRQSYGYTFGSGTRLTVV.

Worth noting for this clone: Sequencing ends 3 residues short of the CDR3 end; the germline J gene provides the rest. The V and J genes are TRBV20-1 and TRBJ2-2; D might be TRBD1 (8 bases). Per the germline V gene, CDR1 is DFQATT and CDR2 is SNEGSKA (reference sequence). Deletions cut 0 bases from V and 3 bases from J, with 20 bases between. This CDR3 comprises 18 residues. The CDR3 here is CSARDRGGQGADTGELFF. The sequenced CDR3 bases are TGCAGTGCTAGAGATAGGGGGGGGCAGGGGGCAGACACCGGGGAG.

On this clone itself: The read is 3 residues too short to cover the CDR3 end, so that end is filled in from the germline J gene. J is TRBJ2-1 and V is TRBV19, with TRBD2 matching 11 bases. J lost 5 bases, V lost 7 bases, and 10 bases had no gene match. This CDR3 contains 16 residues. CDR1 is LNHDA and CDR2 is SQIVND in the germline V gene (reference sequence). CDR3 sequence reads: CASNTGLAGLDNEQFF. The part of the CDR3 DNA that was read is TGTGCCAGTAATACCGGACTAGCGGGCCTCGACAATGAG.

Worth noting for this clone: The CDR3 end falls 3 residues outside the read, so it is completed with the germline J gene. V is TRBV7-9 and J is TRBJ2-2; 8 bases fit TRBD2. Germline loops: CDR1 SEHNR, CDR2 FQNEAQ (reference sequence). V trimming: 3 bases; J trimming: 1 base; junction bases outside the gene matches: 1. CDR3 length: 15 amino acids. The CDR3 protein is CASSFRGGNTGELFF. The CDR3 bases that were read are TGTGCCAGCAGCTTCCGGGGGGGGAACACCGGGGAG.

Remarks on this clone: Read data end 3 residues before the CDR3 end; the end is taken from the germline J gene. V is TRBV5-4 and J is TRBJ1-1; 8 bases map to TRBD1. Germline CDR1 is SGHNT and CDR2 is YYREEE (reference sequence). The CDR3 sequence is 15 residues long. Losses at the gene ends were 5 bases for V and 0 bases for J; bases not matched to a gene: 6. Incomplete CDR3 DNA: TGTGCCAGCAGACCACAACAGGGGGTGAACACTGAA. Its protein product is CASRPQQGVNTE. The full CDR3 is CASRPQQGVNTEAFF. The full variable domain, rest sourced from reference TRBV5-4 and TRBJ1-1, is ETGVTQSPTHLIKTRGQQVTLRCSSQSGHNTVSWYQQALGQGPQFIFQYYREEENGRGNFPPRFSGLQFPNYSSELNVNALELDDSALYLCASRPQQGVNTEAFFGQGTRLTVV.

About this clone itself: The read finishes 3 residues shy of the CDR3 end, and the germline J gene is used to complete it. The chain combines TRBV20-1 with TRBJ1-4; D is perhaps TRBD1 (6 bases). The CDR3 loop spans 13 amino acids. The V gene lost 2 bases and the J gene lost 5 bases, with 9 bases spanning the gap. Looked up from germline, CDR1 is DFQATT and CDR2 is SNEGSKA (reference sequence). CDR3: CSARRQANEKLFF. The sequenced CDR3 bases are TGCAGTGCTAGACGACAGGCGAATGAAAAA.